The 27 T cell receptor beta chains below come from one sample, sequenced in a study of post-analysis software for immune sequencing data (dated by TCRdb to 2013 to 2016). The library was prepared using PCR. Sequenced using an Illumina HiSeq 2500. To reduce PCR and sequencing biases, unique molecular identifiers were built into the TCR beta cDNA libraries. The raw public data were reprocessed by TCRdb itself: fastp quality trimming at Q25, MiXCR clonotype calling, in-frame beta chains only. CDR3 protein duplicates are merged, each entry listing the most common genes and DNA. The sample table holds 600,000 to 700,000 distinct CDR3 sequences, of which roughly three fifths were seen once. About 10% of the sample lies in the top ten. On the study overall, not on this receptor specifically: Significantly higher frequencies in patients than in controls were found for a handful of TRBV segments, including TRBV5-6, TRBV5-1 and TRBV20-1.

Which antigens these TCRs recognize remains unknown. Sequences were obtained from blood. These receptors all come from a girl between 2 and 10 years old with multiple sclerosis.

This clonotype was seen a handful of times. This chain connects TRBV20-1 to TRBJ1-5; D not resolved. This CDR3 contains 14 residues. The V gene lost 4 bases and the J gene lost 9 bases, with 19 bases spanning the gap. CDR1 and CDR2 (germline): DFQATT, SNEGSKA (reference sequence). The DNA of the CDR3 is TGCAGTGCTACGCGGGTGAGAGGTTGGGGGCCCCAGCATTTT. Residues: CSATRVRGWGPQHF.

V is TRBV25-1 and J is TRBJ2-5, with D perhaps matching TRBD1 (5 bases). The germline gives CDR1 MGHDK, CDR2 SYGVNS. CDR3 length: 16 amino acids. Trimming cost V 2 bases and J 2 bases, with 15 bases left between them. This chain's CDR3 is CASSEPHHRRQETQYF. CDR3 in DNA: TGTGCCAGCAGTGAACCGCACCACAGGAGACAAGAGACCCAGTACTTC.

A note on this clonotype: Its ends do not fully match the called genes, so a read error is possible. The genes are TRBV20-1 and TRBJ2-1, with a possible D match to TRBD1 (5 bases). CDR3 length: 11 residues. CDR1 and CDR2 from the germline V gene are DFQATT and SNEGSKA (reference sequence). CDR3 DNA sequence: TGCAGCGGATTAGGGGTCAATGAGCGGTTCTTC. Its protein is CSGLGVNERFF.

The gene calls are TRBV15 and TRBJ1-1; 8 nucleotides align to TRBD1. CDR3 size: 15 residues. Germline V gives CDR1 LNHNV, CDR2 YYDKDF (reference sequence). Losses at the gene ends were 2 bases for V and 4 bases for J; bases not matched to a gene: 6. CDR3 bases: TGTGCCACCAGCAGATCGCAGGGGGCTGGCACTGAAGCTTTCTTT. Translation gives CATSRSQGAGTEAFF. The variable domain in full, completed from reference TRBV15 and TRBJ1-1, reads DAMVIQNPRYQVTQFGKPVTLSCSQTLNHNVMYWYQQKSSQAPKLLFHYYDKDFNNEADTPDNFQSRRPNTSFCFLDIRSPGLGDTAMYLCATSRSQGAGTEAFFGQGTRLTVV.

This clonotype showed up just a few times. This chain connects TRBV20-1 to TRBJ2-3; D may correspond to TRBD1 or TRBD2 (6 bases each). Per germline, CDR1 DFQATT and CDR2 SNEGSKA (reference sequence). The ends were cut back, 1 base at V and 4 bases at J, with 12 bases in the middle. The CDR3 spans 14 residues. CDR3 DNA sequence: TGCAGTGCTAGAGGAGGGGGGTTCGCAGATACGCAGTATTTT. Protein sequence: CSARGGGFADTQYF.

This clonotype turned up a few times. The chain links TRBV7-9 to TRBJ1-2; a weak D match, TRBD1 (5 bases). Germline assignment: CDR1 SEHNR and CDR2 FQNEAQ (reference sequence). The CDR3 is 16 residues long. V was pared by 5 bases and J by 0 bases, with 16 bases between. CDR3 amino acids: CASSPGTHSTNYGYTF. In nucleotides, the CDR3 is TGTGCCAGCAGCCCTGGGACCCACTCGACTAACTATGGCTACACCTTC.

This clonotype appeared a few times. This chain joins TRBV4-3 and TRBJ2-5; D is perhaps TRBD2 (6 bases). CDR3 length: 14 residues. Germline V gene sequence: CDR1 LGHNA, CDR2 YSLEER. V dropped 0 bases and J dropped 5 bases, with 10 bases sitting between them. In DNA, the CDR3 is TGCGCCAGCAGCCAAGATACTAGCCCGGAGACCCAGTACTTC. It translates to CASSQDTSPETQYF.

The chain employs TRBV4-1 and TRBJ2-2; D not resolved. V lost 0 bases and J lost 4, with 6 bases in between. The CDR3 totals 14 residues. Germline V gene lookup returns CDR1 MGHRA and CDR2 YSYEKL. DNA for the CDR3: TGCGCCAGCAGCCAAGATAGGATCACCGGGGAGCTGTTTTTT. Its translation: CASSQDRITGELFF.

The rearrangement links TRBV4-3 to TRBJ1-2; D ambiguous. The germline V gene encodes CDR1 LGHNA and CDR2 YSLEER. Trimming stripped 2 bases from V and 4 bases from J, with 8 bases between. The CDR3 covers 13 residues. Here the CDR3 DNA reads TGCGCCAGCAGCCAAAGGACGGCCTATGGCTACACCTTC. Protein: CASSQRTAYGYTF.

The chain employs TRBV5-1 and TRBJ1-6; possibly TRBD1 for D (5 bases). The V end was cut by 4 bases, the J end by 10 bases, with 12 bases between. This CDR3 region has 13 residues. Germline-derived CDR1 and CDR2 are SGHRS and YFSETQ. In DNA form, the CDR3 reads TGCGCCAGCAGCCCGTACGGGGGATCACCCCTCCACTTT. Its protein is CASSPYGGSPLHF.

This clonotype was found once. The chain uses TRBV20-1 and TRBJ2-3; 11 nucleotides line up with TRBD2. V dropped 3 bases and J dropped 2; count of bases not matched to a gene: 16. This CDR3 comprises 19 residues. Germline loops: CDR1 DFQATT, CDR2 SNEGSKA (reference sequence). In nucleotides, the CDR3 is TGCAGTGCTAGTATTTATTCTAGCGGGAGGCCCGCTAACACAGATACGCAGTATTTT. Amino acid sequence: CSASIYSSGRPANTDTQYF.

V usage is TRBV5-1 and J usage is TRBJ2-5, with 7 bases aligning to TRBD1. Germline trimming cut 3 bases from V and 4 bases from J; bases unmatched to any gene: 12. The CDR3 is 16 amino acids. Germline CDR1 and CDR2: SGHRS and YFSETQ. CDR3 in DNA: TGCGCCAGCAGCTCCGGGACAGTGGCTTCTCTAGAGACCCAGTACTTC. Translation: CASSSGTVASLETQYF.

This clonotype was picked up a small number of times. This chain connects TRBV20-1 to TRBJ2-7; D possibly corresponds to TRBD1 (6 bases). The germline V gene encodes CDR1 DFQATT and CDR2 SNEGSKA (reference sequence). Trimming took off 1 base at V and 3 bases at J, with 7 bases between the two ends. The CDR3 has 12 amino acids. CDR3 in DNA: TGCAGTGCTAGAGTACAGGGCTACGAGCAGTACTTC. As protein: CSARVQGYEQYF.

There are a few counts of this clonotype. The chain employs TRBV11-2 and TRBJ2-5; no clear D gene. V dropped 5 bases and J dropped 0 bases, with 7 bases sitting between them. Germline CDR1 SGHAT, CDR2 FQNNGV. The CDR3 sequence is 13 residues long. CDR3 in DNA: TGTGCCAGCAGCCCCGTGGACCAAGAGACCCAGTACTTC. Residues: CASSPVDQETQYF.

The V and J genes are TRBV6-2 or TRBV6-3 and TRBJ2-7; 9 positions agree with TRBD1. The J segment lost 0 bases and the V segment lost 2 bases, leaving 5 bases of the junction unmatched. The CDR3 covers 16 residues. Per germline, CDR1 MNHEY and CDR2 SVGEGT. The CDR3 protein is CASSYKGTGSSYEQYF. CDR3 DNA sequence: TGTGCCAGCAGTTACAAGGGGACAGGGAGCTCCTACGAGCAGTACTTC.

The chain links TRBV29-1 to TRBJ2-3, with 7 bases that match TRBD1. Germline CDR1 is SQVTM and CDR2 is ANQGSEA. Trimming took 1 base from V and 0 from J; bases not matched to a gene: 4. This CDR3 region has 15 residues. The CDR3 spells CSVEGQGESTDTQYF. CDR3 bases: TGCAGCGTTGAAGGGCAGGGGGAGAGCACAGATACGCAGTATTTT.

The V and J genes are TRBV6-2 or TRBV6-3 and TRBJ1-2; D possibly corresponds to TRBD1 (6 bases). The germline gives CDR1 MNHEY, CDR2 SVGEGT. This CDR3 comprises 10 residues. V lost 8 bases and J lost 8, with 9 bases in between. The DNA of the CDR3 is TGTGCCAGCCGCGGACAGGGCTACACCTTC. Its protein product is CASRGQGYTF.

The chain joins TRBV10-2 to TRBJ1-3, with D possibly being TRBD1 (6 bases). V gave up 7 bases and J gave up 4 bases, with 26 bases separating them. Germline V gives CDR1 WSHSY, CDR2 SAAADI. CDR3 size: 18 residues. The CDR3 loop is CASTPGFDRTLEGNTIYF. CDR3 nucleotide sequence: TGCGCCAGCACCCCAGGCTTTGACAGGACTCTGGAGGGAAACACCATATATTTT.

This clonotype was observed a handful of times. The rearrangement uses TRBV12-3 or TRBV12-4 and TRBJ2-1, with D hard to call. V gave up 6 bases and J gave up 5 bases, with 20 bases separating them. The CDR3 length is 16 residues. The CDR3 here is CASSPHSQQTNNEQFF. The CDR3 nucleotides are TGTGCCAGCAGCCCCCACAGCCAGCAGACAAACAATGAGCAGTTCTTC.

The CDR3 is CASSLEGTTYNEQFF. The DNA of the CDR3 is TGCGCCAGCAGCTTGGAAGGGACTACCTACAATGAGCAGTTCTTC. The gene calls are TRBV5-1 and TRBJ2-1; TRBD2 agrees at 7 bases. The CDR3 runs 15 residues. V trimming: 0 bases; J trimming: 2 bases; junction bases outside the gene matches: 2. Germline V gene data show CDR1 as SGHRS and CDR2 as YFSETQ.

The V gene is TRBV7-2, the J gene TRBJ1-2, with D unresolved. Germline-derived CDR1 and CDR2 are SGHTA and FQGNSA. The CDR3 sequence is 13 residues long. The V gene lost 4 bases and the J gene lost 4 bases, with 10 bases spanning the gap. This CDR3 reads CASSYQPFYGYTF. CDR3 sequence (DNA): TGTGCCAGCAGCTACCAGCCATTCTATGGCTACACCTTC. The variable domain in full, completed from reference TRBV7-2 and TRBJ1-2, reads GAGVSQSPSNKVTEKGKDVELRCDPISGHTALYWYRQSLGQGLEFLIYFQGNSAPDKSGLPSDRFSAERTGGSVSTLTIQRTQQEDSAVYLCASSYQPFYGYTFGSGTRLTVV.

This clonotype was seen ten or more times. The V and J genes are TRBV20-1 and TRBJ2-1; D is perhaps TRBD1 (6 bases). V dropped 8 bases and J dropped 3 bases, with 14 bases sitting between them. Germline V gives CDR1 DFQATT, CDR2 SNEGSKA (reference sequence). The CDR3 is made up of 13 amino acids. The CDR3 nucleotides read TGCAGTACCGAGGAGGACAGCTACAATGAGCAGTTCTTC. Residues: CSTEEDSYNEQFF.

V is TRBV7-6 and J is TRBJ2-5; no definite D call. The CDR3 runs to 15 residues. V was shortened by 0 bases and J by 2 bases, with 10 bases between the two germline ends. The germline V gene has CDR1 SGHVS and CDR2 FNYEAQ. CDR3 bases: TGTGCCAGCAGCTTAGCATCTGTCGGGCAAGAGACCCAGTACTTC. Translating gives CASSLASVGQETQYF.

This chain links TRBV5-1 with TRBJ1-2; D uncertain. This CDR3 spans 15 amino acids. Between the trimmed V and J ends, which lost 1 base and 8 bases, there was a span of 18 bases. Germline values: CDR1 SGHRS, CDR2 YFSETQ. DNA for the CDR3: TGCGCCAGCAGCTTGAACGATTTATCAACCAAGGGCTACACCTTC. It encodes CASSLNDLSTKGYTF.

The chain recombines TRBV2 with TRBJ2-3, with D hard to call. CDR1 is SNHLY, CDR2 FYNNEI, per germline. The CDR3 is made up of 12 amino acids. V shed 7 bases and J shed 0 bases, with 5 bases lying between them. DNA of the CDR3: TGTGCCAGCACTTATAGCACAGATACGCAGTATTTT. Translating it yields CASTYSTDTQYF.

This clonotype was detected only a few times. V usage is TRBV10-2 and J usage is TRBJ2-5; 10 positions agree with TRBD2. Looked up from germline, CDR1 is WSHSY and CDR2 is SAAADI. This CDR3 contains 14 residues. With V trimmed by 10 bases and J by 0 bases, 5 bases remained unmatched. For the CDR3, the DNA is TGCGCCACCCGGACTAGCGGACACCAAGAGACCCAGTACTTC. It translates to CATRTSGHQETQYF.

The CDR3 DNA reads as TGTGCCAGCAGTTCGCAAGCTCCAACTAATGAAAAACTGTTTTTT. It yields the protein CASSSQAPTNEKLFF. The rearrangement joins TRBV6-5 to TRBJ1-4, with no clear D. Germline V gene sequence: CDR1 MNHEY, CDR2 SVGAGI. V was clipped by 4 bases and J by 0 bases, with 9 bases between them. The CDR3 covers 15 residues.